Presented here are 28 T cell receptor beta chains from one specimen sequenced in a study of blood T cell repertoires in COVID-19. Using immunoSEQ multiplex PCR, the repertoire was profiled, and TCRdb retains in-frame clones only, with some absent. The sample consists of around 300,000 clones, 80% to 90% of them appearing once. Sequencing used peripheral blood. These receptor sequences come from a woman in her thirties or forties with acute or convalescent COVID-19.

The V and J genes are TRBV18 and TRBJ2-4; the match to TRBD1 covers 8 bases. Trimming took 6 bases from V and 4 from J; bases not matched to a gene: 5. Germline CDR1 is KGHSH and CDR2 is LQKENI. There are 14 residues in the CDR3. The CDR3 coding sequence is TGTGCCAGCTCCCCGGACAGGGTAAAAAACATTCAGTACTTC. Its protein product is CASSPDRVKNIQYF.

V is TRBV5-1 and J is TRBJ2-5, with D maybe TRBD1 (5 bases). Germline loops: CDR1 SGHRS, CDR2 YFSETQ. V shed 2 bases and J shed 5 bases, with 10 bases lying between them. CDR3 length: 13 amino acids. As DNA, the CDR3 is TGCGCCAGCAGCTTCGGCAGGGCCGAGACCCAGTACTTC. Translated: CASSFGRAETQYF.

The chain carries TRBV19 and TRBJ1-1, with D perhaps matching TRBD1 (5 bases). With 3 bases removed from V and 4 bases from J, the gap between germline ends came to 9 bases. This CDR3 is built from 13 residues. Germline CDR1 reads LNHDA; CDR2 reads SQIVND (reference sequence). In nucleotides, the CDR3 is TGTGCCAGTAGTATTGCCAGGGCCACTGAAGCTTTCTTT. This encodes CASSIARATEAFF.

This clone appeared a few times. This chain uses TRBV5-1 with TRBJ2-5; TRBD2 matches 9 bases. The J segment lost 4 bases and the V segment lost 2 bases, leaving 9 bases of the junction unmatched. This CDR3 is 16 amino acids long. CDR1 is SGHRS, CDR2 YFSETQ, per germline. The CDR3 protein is CASSFGLAGFRETQYF. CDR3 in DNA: TGCGCCAGCAGCTTCGGCCTAGCGGGGTTTCGAGAGACCCAGTACTTC.

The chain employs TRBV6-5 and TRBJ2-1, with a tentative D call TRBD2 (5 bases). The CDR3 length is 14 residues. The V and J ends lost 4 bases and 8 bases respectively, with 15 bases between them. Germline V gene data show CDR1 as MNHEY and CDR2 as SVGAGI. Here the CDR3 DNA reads TGTGCCAGCAGTTTTGTGGGCCTCGGGGATGAGCAGTTCTTC. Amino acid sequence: CASSFVGLGDEQFF.

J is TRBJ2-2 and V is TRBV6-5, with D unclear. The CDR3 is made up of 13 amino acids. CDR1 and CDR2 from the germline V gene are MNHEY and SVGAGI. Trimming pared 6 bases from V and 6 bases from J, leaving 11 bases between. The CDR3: CASRLTVAGELFF. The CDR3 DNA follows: TGTGCCAGCAGGCTAACAGTAGCCGGGGAGCTGTTTTTT.

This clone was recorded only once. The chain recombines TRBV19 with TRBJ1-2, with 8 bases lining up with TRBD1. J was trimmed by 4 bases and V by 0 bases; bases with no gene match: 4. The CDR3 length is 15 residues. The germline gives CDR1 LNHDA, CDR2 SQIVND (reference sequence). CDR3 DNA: TGTGCCAGTAGTATAGACGGACAGGGTTTCTATGGCTACACCTTC. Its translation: CASSIDGQGFYGYTF.

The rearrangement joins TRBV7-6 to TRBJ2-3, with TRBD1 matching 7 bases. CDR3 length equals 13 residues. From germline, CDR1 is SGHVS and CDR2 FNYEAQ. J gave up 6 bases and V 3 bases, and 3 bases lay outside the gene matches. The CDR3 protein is CASSLKQGDTQYF. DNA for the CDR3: TGTGCCAGCAGCTTGAAACAGGGGGATACGCAGTATTTT. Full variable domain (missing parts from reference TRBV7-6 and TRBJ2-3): GAGVSQSPRYKVTKRGQDVALRCDPISGHVSLYWYRQALGQGPEFLTYFNYEAQQDKSGLPNDRFSAERPEGSISTLTIQRTEQRDSAMYRCASSLKQGDTQYFGPGTRLTVL.

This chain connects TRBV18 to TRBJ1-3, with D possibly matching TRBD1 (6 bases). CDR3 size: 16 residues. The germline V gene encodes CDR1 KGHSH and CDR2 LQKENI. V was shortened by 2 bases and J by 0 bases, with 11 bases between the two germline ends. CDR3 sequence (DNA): TGTGCCAGCTCACCAAGACAGGAGTTCTCTGGAAACACCATATATTTT. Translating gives CASSPRQEFSGNTIYF.

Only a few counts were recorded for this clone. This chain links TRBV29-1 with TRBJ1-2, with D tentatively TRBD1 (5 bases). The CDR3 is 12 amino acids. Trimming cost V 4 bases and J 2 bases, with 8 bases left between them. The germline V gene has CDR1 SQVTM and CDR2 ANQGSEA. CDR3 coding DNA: TGCAGCGTTGTGGCAGGGAACTATGGCTACACCTTC. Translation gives CSVVAGNYGYTF. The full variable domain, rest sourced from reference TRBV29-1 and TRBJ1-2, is SAVISQKPSRDICQRGTSLTIQCQVDSQVTMMFWYRQQPGQSLTLIATANQGSEATYESGFVIDKFPISRPNLTFSTLTVSNMSPEDSSIYLCSVVAGNYGYTFGSGTRLTVV.

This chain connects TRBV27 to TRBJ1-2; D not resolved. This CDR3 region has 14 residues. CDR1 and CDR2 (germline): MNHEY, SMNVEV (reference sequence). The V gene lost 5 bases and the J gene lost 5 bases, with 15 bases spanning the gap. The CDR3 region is CASSGVNGKYGYTF. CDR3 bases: TGTGCCAGCAGTGGGGTGAACGGGAAGTATGGCTACACCTTC.

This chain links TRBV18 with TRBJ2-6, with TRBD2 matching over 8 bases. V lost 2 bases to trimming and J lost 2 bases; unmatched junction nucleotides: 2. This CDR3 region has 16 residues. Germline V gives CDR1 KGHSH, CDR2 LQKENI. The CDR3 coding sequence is TGTGCCAGCTCACCAAACGGGGGGGCTGGGGCCAACGTCCTGACTTTC. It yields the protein CASSPNGGAGANVLTF.

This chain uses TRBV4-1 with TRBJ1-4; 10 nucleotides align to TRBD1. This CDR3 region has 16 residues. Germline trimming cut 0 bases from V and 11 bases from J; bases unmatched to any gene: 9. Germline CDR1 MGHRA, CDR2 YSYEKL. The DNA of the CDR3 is TGCGCCAGCAGCCAAGAGGGGGGACAGGGGTCAGAGAAACTGTTTTTT. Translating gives CASSQEGGQGSEKLFF.

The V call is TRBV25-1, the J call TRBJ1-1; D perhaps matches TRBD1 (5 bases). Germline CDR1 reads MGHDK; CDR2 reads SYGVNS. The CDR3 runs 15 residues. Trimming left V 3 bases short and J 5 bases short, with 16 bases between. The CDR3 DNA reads TGTGCCAGCAGTGACTTCGACAGTGTGGGGACTGAAGCTTTCTTT. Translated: CASSDFDSVGTEAFF.

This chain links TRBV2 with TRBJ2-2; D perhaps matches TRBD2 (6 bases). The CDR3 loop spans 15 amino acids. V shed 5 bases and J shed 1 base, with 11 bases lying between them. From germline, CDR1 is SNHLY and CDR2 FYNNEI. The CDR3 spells CASSKEGRNTGELFF. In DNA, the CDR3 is TGTGCCAGCAGTAAGGAGGGGCGGAACACCGGGGAGCTGTTTTTT. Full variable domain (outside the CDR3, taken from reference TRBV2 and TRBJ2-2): EPEVTQTPSHQVTQMGQEVILRCVPISNHLYFYWYRQILGQKVEFLVSFYNNEISEKSEIFDDQFSVERPDGSNFTLKIRSTKLEDSAMYFCASSKEGRNTGELFFGEGSRLTVL.

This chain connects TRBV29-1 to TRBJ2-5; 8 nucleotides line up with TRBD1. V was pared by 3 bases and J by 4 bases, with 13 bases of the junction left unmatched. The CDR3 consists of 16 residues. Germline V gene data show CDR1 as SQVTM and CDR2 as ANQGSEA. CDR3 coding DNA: TGCAGCGTTGAGAAGCTGCGCGGCAGGGGGCGAGAGACCCAGTACTTC. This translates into CSVEKLRGRGRETQYF.

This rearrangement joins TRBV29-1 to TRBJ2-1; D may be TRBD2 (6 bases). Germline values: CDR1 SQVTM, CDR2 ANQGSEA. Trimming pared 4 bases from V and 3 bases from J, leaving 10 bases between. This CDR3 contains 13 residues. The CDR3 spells CSVGRGNYNEQFF. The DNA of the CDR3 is TGCAGCGTTGGCCGGGGGAACTACAATGAGCAGTTCTTC.

The CDR3 reads CASSSGGLQHF. The CDR3 DNA follows: TGTGCCAGCAGCTCGGGGGGGCTCCAGCATTTT. The chain recombines TRBV2 with TRBJ1-5; TRBD1 is a possible D gene (6 bases). The V end lost 6 bases, the J end lost 12 bases, and 12 bases lay between the germline ends. The CDR3 length is 11 residues. Germline values: CDR1 SNHLY, CDR2 FYNNEI.

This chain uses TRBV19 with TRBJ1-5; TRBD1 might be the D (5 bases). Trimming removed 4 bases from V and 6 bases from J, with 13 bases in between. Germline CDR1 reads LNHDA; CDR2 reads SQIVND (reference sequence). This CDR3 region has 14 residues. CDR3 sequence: CASSTRQLGQPQHF. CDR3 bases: TGTGCCAGTAGTACAAGACAGTTAGGTCAGCCCCAGCATTTT.

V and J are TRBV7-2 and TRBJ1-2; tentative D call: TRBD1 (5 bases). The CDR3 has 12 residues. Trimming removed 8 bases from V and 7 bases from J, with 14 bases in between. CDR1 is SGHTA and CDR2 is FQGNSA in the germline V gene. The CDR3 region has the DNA TGTGCCAGCGAGAGGGGAGGGTCTGGCTACACCTTC. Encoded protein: CASERGGSGYTF.

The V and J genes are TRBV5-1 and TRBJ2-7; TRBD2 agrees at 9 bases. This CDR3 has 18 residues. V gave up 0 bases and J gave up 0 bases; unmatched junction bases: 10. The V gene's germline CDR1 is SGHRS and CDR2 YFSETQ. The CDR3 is CASSLAPSSGGTSYEQYV. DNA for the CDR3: TGCGCCAGCAGCTTGGCACCTTCCAGCGGGGGGACCTCCTACGAGCAGTACGTC.

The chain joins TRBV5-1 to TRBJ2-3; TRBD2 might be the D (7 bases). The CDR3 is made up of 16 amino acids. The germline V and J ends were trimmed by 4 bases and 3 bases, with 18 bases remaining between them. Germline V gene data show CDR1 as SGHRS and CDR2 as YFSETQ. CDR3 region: CASSPLPGGLTDTQYF. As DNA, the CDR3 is TGCGCCAGCAGCCCCCTGCCGGGGGGCCTAACAGATACGCAGTATTTT.

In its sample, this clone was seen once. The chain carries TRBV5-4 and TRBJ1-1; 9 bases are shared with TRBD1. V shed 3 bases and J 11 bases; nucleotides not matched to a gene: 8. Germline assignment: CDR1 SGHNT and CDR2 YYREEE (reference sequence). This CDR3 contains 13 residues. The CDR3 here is CASSSPTGGIAFF. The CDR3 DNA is TGTGCCAGCAGCTCGCCCACAGGGGGCATTGCTTTCTTT. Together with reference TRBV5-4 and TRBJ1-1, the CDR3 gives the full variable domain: ETGVTQSPTHLIKTRGQQVTLRCSSQSGHNTVSWYQQALGQGPQFIFQYYREEENGRGNFPPRFSGLQFPNYSSELNVNALELDDSALYLCASSSPTGGIAFFGQGTRLTVV.

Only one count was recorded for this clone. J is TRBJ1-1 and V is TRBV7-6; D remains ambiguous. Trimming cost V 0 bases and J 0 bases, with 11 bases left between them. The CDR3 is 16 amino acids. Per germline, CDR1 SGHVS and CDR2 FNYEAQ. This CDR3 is CASSLASAGMNTEAFF. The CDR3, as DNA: TGTGCCAGCAGCTTAGCCTCGGCAGGAATGAACACTGAAGCTTTCTTT.

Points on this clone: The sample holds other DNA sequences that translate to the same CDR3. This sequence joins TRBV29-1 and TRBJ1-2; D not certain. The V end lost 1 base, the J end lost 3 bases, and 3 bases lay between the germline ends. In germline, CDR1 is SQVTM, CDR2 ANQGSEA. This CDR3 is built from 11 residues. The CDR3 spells CSVEGDYGYTF. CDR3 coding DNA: TGCAGCGTTGAAGGAGACTATGGCTACACCTTC.

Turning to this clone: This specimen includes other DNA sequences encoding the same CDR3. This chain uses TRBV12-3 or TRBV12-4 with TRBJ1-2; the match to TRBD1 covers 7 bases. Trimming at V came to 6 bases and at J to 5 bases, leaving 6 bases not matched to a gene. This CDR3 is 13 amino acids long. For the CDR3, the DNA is TGTGCCAGCAGCCCAGGACAGGCGTATGGCTACACCTTC. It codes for CASSPGQAYGYTF.

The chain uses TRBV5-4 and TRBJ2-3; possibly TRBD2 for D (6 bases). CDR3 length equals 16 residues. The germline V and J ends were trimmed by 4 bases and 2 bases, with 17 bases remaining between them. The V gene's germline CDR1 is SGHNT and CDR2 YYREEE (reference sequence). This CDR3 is CASSTAGGLLTDTQYF. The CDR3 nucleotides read TGTGCCAGCAGCACCGCCGGGGGTCTACTCACAGATACGCAGTATTTT.

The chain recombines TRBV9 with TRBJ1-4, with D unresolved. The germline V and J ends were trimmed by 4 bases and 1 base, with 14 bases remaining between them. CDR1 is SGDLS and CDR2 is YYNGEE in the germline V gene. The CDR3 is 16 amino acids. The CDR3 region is CASSKQKQLTNEKLFF. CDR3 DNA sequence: TGTGCCAGCAGCAAACAGAAACAACTAACTAATGAAAAACTGTTTTTT.